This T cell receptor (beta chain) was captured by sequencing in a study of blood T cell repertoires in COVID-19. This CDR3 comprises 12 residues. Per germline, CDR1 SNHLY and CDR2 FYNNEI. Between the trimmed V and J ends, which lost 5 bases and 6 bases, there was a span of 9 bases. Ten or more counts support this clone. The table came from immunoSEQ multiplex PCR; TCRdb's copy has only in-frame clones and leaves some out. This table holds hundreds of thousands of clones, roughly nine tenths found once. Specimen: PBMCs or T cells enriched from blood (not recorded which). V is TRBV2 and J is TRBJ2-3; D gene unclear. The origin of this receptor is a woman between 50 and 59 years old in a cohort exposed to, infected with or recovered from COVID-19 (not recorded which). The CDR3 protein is CASSYEEDTQYF. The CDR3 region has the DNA TGTGCCAGCAGTTACGAGGAGGATACGCAGTATTTT.